This T cell receptor (beta chain) stems from a study of blood T cell repertoires in COVID-19 (dated by TCRdb to 2018 to 2020). A note on the overall study: The collaborator samples originated in the United States, Italy and Spain and spanned the acute and convalescent phases of COVID-19. The material from the prospective study consisted of cDNA or gDNA derived from T cells, B-cell-depleted T cells, or PBMCs. The dataset comprised deeply sampled blood TCRbeta repertoires from subjects exposed to, actively infected with, or recovered from COVID-19. The repertoires were released in a freely available public database intended as a resource for research on the immune response to SARS-CoV-2. Samples were obtained from the ongoing ImmuneRACE study (first 160 participants) and from 1,000 to 1,500 subjects provided by 6 global collaborators. A de-identified subject ID, COVID-19 status, age in years and sex were almost always included in the sample metadata. Where HLA class I and class II types were available, the types were taken from metadata supplied by the sample provider, not from assay-based typing. The study at large found these results: The quantity of clinical and demographic metadata differed by source and by participant and was supplied without curation.

TCRbeta CDR3 regions were amplified from genomic DNA by means of the immunoSEQ Assay, a bias-controlled multiplex PCR. Concerning the study's data processing: The number of nucleated cells in each sample was estimated by amplification of reference gene primers within the assay. To quantify the absolute abundance of each unique TCRbeta CDR3 rearrangement, sequence reads were collapsed and filtered. For each sample, productive Simpson clonality was calculated as the square root of Simpson's diversity index across productive rearrangements. The source is immuneACCESS, and TCRdb retained only in-frame sequences with V and J called. Part of the clones is not carried over; for the studies checked, unresolved V genes explain less than half of this, and the remainder is unexplained. The DNA was the basis for D and trimming; V, J and clone size are from that table. The sample table contains 110,000 to 150,000 clones; only one count was recorded for around 78% of them. Jointly, the top ten make up 1.9% of the sample.

As for this clone: The antigen it recognizes is unknown. Per-nucleotide qualities are absent, and no much larger clonotype sits a single base away.

CDR3 length: 12 amino acids, cysteine to phenylalanine. Only the CDR3 region is kept as DNA, spanning 36 bases read in frame from base 1. Based on the germline V gene, the CDR1 and CDR2 sequences are MGHDK and SYGVNS. Relative to germline, V is 3 bases shorter and J is 8 bases shorter, with 10 bases between their ends. Each collaborating institution followed its own protocols to collect whole blood in K2EDTA tubes. For TCRbeta analysis, collaborators shipped samples as frozen whole blood, isolated PBMCs, or DNA extracted from either of those sample types. Sequenced: peripheral blood. The receptor was isolated from a woman in her fifties or sixties with acute or convalescent COVID-19. The chain joins TRBV25-1 to TRBJ1-2; too little of a D gene remains to name it. The CDR3 here reads CASSDSPRGYTF. In nucleotide form, the sequence is TGTGCCAGCAGTGATAGCCCGAGGGGCTACACCTTC.